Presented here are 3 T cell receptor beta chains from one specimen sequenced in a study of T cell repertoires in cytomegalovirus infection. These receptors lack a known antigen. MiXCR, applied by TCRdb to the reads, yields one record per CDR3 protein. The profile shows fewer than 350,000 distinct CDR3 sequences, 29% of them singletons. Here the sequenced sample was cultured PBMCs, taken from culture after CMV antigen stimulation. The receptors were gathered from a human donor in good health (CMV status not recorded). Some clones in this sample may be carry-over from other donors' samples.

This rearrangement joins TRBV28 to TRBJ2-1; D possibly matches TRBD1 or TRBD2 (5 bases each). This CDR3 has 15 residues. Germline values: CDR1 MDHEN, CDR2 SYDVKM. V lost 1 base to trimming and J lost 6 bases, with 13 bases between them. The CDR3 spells CASSLSPEGTNEQFF. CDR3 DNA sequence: TGTGCCAGCAGTTTATCCCCTGAAGGGACCAATGAGCAGTTCTTC.

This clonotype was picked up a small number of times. The CDR3 DNA sequence: TGTGCCAGCCGACTTTCAAACTATGGCTACACCTTC. It translates to CASRLSNYGYTF. This chain uses TRBV6-1 with TRBJ1-2; D is uncertain. CDR1 and CDR2 (germline): MNHNS, SASEGT. V was cut by 8 bases and J by 2 bases, with 9 bases left in between. The CDR3 runs to 12 residues.

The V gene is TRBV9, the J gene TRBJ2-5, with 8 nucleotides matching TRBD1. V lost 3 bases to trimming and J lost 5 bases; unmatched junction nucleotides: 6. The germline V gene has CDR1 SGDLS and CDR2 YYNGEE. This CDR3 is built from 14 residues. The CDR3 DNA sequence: TGTGCCAGCAGCGACTCAGGGGGCATGGAGACCCAGTACTTC. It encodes CASSDSGGMETQYF.